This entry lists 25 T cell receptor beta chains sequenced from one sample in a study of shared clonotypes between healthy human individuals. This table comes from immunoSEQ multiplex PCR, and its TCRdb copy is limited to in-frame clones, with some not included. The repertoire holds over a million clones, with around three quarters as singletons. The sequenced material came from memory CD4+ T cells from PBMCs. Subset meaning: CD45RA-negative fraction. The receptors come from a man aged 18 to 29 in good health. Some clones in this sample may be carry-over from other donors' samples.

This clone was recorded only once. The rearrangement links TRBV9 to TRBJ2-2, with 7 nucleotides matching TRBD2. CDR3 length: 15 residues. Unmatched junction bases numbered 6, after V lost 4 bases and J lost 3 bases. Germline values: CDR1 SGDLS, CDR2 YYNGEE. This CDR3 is CASSPGTTHTGELFF. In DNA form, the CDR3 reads TGTGCCAGCAGCCCCGGGACTACCCACACCGGGGAGCTGTTTTTT.

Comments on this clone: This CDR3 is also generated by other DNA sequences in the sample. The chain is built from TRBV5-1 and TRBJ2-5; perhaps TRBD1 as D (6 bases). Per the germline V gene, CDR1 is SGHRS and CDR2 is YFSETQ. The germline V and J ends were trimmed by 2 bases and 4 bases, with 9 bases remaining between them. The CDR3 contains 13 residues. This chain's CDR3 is CASSLQGRETQYF. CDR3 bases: TGCGCCAGCAGCTTACAGGGAAGAGAGACCCAGTACTTC.

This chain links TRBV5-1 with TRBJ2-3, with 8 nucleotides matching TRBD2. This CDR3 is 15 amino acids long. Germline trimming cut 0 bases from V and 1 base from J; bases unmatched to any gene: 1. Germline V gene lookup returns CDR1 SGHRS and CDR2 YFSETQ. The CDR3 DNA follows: TGCGCCAGCAGCTTGGTGGGACTAGGCACAGATACGCAGTATTTT. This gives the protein CASSLVGLGTDTQYF.

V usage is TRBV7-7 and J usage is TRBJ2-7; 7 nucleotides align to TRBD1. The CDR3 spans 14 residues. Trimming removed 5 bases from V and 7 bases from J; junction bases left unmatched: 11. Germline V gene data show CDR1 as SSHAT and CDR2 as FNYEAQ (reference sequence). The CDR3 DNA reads TGTGCCAGCAGCAGAAATCAGGGGGATGGTGAGCAGTACTTC. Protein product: CASSRNQGDGEQYF. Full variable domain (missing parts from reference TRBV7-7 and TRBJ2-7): GAGVSQSPRYKVTKRGQDVTLRCDPISSHATLYWYQQALGQGPEFLTYFNYEAQPDKSGLPSDRFSAERPEGSISTLTIQRTEQRDSAMYRCASSRNQGDGEQYFGPGTRLTVT.

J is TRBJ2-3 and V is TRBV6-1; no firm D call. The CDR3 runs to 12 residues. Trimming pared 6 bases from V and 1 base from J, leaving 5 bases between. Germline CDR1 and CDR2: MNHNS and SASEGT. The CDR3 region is CASRSGTDTQYF. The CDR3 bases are TGTGCCAGCAGGAGCGGCACAGATACGCAGTATTTT.

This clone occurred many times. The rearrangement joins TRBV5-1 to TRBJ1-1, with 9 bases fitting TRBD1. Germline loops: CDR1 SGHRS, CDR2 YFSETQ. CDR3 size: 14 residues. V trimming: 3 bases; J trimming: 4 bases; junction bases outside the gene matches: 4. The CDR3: CASSSPGQGTEAFF. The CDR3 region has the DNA TGCGCCAGCAGCTCGCCGGGACAGGGCACTGAAGCTTTCTTT.

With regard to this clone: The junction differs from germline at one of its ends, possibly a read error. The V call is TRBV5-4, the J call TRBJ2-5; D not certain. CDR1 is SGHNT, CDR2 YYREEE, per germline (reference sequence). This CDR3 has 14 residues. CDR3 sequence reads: CASSLGWSGETQYF. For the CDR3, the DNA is TGTGCCAGCAGTTTGGGGTGGTCCGGGGAGACCCAGTACTTC.

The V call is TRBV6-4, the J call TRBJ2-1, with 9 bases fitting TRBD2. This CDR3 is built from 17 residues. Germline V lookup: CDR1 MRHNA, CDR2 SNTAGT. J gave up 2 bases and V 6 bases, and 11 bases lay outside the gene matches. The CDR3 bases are TGTGCCAGCAGCCCCAGGGATAGCGGGAGTCCCTACAATGAGCAGTTCTTC. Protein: CASSPRDSGSPYNEQFF.

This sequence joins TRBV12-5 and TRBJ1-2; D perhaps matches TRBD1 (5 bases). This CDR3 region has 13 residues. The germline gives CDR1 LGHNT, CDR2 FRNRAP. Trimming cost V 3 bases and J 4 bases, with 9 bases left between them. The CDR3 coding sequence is TGTGCTAGTGGTTTCGACAGCCTCTATGGCTACACCTTC. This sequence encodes CASGFDSLYGYTF.

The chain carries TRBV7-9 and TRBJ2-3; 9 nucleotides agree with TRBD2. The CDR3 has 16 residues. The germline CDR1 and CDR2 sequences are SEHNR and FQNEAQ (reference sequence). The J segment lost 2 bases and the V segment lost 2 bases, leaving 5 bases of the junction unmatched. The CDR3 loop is CASSLRREGLTDTQYF. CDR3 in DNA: TGTGCCAGCAGCTTACGGCGGGAGGGCCTCACAGATACGCAGTATTTT.

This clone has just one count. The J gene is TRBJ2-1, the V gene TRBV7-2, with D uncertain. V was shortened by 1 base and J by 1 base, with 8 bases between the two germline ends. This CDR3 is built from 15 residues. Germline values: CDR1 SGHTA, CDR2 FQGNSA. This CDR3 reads CASSLESTSYNEQFF. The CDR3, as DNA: TGTGCCAGCAGCTTAGAGAGTACGTCCTACAATGAGCAGTTCTTC.

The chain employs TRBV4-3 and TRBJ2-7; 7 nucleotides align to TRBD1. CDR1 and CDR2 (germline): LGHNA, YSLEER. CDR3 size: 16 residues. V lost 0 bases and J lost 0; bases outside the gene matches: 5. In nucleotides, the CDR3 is TGCGCCAGCAGCCAAGATAGGGGGCGACCCTCCTACGAGCAGTACTTC. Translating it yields CASSQDRGRPSYEQYF.

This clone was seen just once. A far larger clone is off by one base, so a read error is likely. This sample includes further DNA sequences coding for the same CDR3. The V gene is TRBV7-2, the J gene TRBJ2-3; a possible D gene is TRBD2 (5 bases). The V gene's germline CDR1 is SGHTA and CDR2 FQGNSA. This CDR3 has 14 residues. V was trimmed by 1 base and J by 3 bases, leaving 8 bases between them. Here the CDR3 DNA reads TGTGCCAGCAGCTTAGACGGGAATACAGATACGCAGTATTTT. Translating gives CASSLDGNTDTQYF.

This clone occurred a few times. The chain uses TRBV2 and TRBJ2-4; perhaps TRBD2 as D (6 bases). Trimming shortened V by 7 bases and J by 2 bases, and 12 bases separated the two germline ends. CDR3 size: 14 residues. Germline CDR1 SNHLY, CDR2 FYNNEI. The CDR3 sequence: CASTKGGTKNIQYF. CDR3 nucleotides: TGTGCCAGCACAAAGGGAGGAACCAAAAACATTCAGTACTTC.

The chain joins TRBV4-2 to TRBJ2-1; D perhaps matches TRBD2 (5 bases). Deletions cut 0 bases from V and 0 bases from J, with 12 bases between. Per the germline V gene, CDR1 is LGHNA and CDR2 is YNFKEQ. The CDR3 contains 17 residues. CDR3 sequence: CASSQDERKSSYNEQFF. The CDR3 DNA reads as TGTGCCAGCAGCCAAGATGAGCGGAAGAGCTCCTACAATGAGCAGTTCTTC.

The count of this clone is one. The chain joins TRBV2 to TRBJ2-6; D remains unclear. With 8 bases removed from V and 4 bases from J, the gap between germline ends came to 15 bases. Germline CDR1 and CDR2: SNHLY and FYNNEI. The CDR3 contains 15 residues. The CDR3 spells CASSFGVIGANVLTF. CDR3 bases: TGTGCCAGCTCCTTTGGGGTTATAGGGGCCAACGTCCTGACTTTC.

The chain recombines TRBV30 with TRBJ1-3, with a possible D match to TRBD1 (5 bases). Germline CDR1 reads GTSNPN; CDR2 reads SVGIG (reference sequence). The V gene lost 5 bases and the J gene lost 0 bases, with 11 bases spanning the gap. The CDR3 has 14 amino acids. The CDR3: CAWGRGASGNTIYF. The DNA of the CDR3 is TGTGCCTGGGGAAGGGGTGCCTCTGGAAACACCATATATTTT.

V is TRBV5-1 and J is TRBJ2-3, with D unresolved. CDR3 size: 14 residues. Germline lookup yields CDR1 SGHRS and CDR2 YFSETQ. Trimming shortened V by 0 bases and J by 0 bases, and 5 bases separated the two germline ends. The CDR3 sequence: CASSLAQSTDTQYF. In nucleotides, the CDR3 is TGCGCCAGCAGCTTGGCGCAGAGCACAGATACGCAGTATTTT.

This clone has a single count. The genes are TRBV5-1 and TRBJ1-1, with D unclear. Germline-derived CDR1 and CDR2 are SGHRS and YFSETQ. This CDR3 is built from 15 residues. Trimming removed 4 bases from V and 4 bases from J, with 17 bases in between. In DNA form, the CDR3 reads TGCGCCAGCAGCCCCGGTTCACTTGGCCCCACTGAAGCTTTCTTT. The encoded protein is CASSPGSLGPTEAFF.

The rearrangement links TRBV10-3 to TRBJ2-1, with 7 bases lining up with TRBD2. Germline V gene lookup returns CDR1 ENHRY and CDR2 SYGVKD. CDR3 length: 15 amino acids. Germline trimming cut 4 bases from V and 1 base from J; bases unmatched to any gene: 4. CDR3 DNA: TGTGCCATCAGTGCCTCGGGACTATCCTACAATGAGCAGTTCTTC. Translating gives CAISASGLSYNEQFF.

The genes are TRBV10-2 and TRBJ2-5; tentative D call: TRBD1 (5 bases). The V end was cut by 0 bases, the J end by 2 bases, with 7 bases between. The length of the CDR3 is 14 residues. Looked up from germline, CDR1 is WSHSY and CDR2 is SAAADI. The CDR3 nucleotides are TGCGCCAGCAGTGAGTCCACAGGTCAAGAGACCCAGTACTTC. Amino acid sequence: CASSESTGQETQYF.

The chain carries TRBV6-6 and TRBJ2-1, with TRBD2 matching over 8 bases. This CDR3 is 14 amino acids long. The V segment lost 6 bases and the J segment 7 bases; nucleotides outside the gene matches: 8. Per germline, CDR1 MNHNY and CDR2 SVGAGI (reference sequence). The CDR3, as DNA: TGTGCCAGCAGACCAGGGACTAGTGTGAATGAGCAGTTCTTC. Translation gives CASRPGTSVNEQFF.

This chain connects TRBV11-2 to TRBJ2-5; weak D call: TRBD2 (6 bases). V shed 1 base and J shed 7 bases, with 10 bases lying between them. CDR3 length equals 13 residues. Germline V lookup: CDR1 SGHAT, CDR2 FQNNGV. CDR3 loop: CASSLGLRGTQYF. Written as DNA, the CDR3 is TGTGCCAGCAGCTTAGGACTGCGGGGGACCCAGTACTTC. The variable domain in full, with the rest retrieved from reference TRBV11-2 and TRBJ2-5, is EAGVAQSPRYKIIEKRQSVAFWCNPISGHATLYWYQQILGQGPKLLIQFQNNGVVDDSQLPKDRFSAERLKGVDSTLKIQPAKLEDSAVYLCASSLGLRGTQYFGPGTRLLVL.

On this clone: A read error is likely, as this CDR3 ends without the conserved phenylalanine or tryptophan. The CDR3 region is CASSYPQKDRRVRGYTL. The CDR3, as DNA: TGTGCCAGCAGTTACCCCCAAAAGGACAGAAGAGTCAGAGGCTACACCCTC. The rearrangement joins TRBV6-7 to TRBJ1-2; a weak D match, TRBD1 (6 bases). TRBV6-7 is assigned to the ORF class and has an uncertain function. Deletions cut 2 bases from V and 8 bases from J, with 24 bases between. This CDR3 region has 17 residues.

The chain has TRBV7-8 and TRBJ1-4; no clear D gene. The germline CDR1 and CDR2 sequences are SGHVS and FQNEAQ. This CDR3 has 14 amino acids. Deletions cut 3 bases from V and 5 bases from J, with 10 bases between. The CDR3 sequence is CASSFHSVNEKLFF. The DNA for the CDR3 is TGTGCCAGCAGCTTCCACAGCGTGAATGAAAAACTGTTTTTT.